The T cell receptor beta chain described here comes from a study of blood T cell repertoires in COVID-19 (dated by TCRdb to between 2020 and 2021). General notes on the study: The collaborator samples originated in the United States, Italy and Spain and spanned the acute and convalescent phases of COVID-19. Subjects who had been exposed to COVID-19, were actively infected with it, or had recovered from it provided the deeply sampled blood TCRbeta repertoires that made up the dataset. Where available, HLA class I and class II types were obtained from metadata supplied by the sample provider rather than from assay-based typing. The material from the prospective study consisted of cDNA or gDNA derived from T cells, B-cell-depleted T cells, or PBMCs. The samples were drawn from the first 160 participants of the ongoing ImmuneRACE study and from 1,254 subjects provided by 6 global collaborators. A freely available public database, intended as a resource for researchers studying the immune response to SARS-CoV-2, is where the repertoires were released. The sample metadata nearly always contained a de-identified subject ID, COVID-19 status, age in years and sex.

The collaborating institutions used their own protocols to collect whole blood in K2EDTA tubes. For TCRbeta analysis, collaborators shipped samples as frozen whole blood, isolated PBMCs, or DNA extracted from either of those sample types. TCRbeta CDR3 regions were amplified from genomic DNA by means of the immunoSEQ Assay, a bias-controlled multiplex PCR. The authors processed their data as follows. Within the assay, amplification of reference gene primers was used to estimate how many nucleated cells each sample contained. To quantify the absolute abundance of each unique TCRbeta CDR3 rearrangement, sequence reads were collapsed and filtered. For each sample, productive Simpson clonality was calculated by taking the square root of Simpson's diversity index across productive rearrangements. Entries here come from immuneACCESS through TCRdb and include only in-frame sequences with V and J called. Some clones fail to appear in such tables; in the studies checked, an unresolved V gene covers under half of the shortfall, and the cause of the remainder is unknown. That table is the source of V, J and clone size, and D and trimming were worked out from the DNA. Counted in this sample were 60,000 to 70,000 clones; about three quarters of them appeared once. The leading ten clones occupy more than 15% of the sample.

With respect to this clone: No antigen is known for it. It has no much larger one-base neighbor in the sample; base qualities were not kept.

Study-wide findings and limitations: The quantity of clinical and demographic metadata differed by source and by participant and was supplied without curation.

Sequencing was performed on peripheral blood. This sequence was found in a man older than 75 with acute or convalescent COVID-19.

CDR3 protein: CASRRLAGGSYEQYF. The DNA sequence is TGTGCCAGCAGGAGGCTAGCGGGAGGCTCCTACGAGCAGTACTTC. The rearranged segments are TRBV5-4 and TRBJ2-7; 11 nucleotides in the junction match TRBD2. The CDR3 goes from the cysteine to the phenylalanine over 15 residues. Only the CDR3 DNA stays, 45 bases, in frame from base 1. At the junction V is shortened by 5 bases and J by 0 bases; bases outside the gene matches: 4. For CDR1 and CDR2, the germline V gene (reference sequence) lists SGHNT and YYREEE.